The 25 T cell receptor beta chains in this list originate from one sample, sequenced in a study of cytomegalovirus exposure and HLA in healthy donors. PCR used 60 Vbeta primers and 13 Jbeta primers. The assay was immunoSEQ multiplex PCR, and TCRdb's table has in-frame clones only and misses some. The table records nearly 110,000 clones, 55% to 85% of them present only once. Input material: PBMCs. These receptors were taken from a man between 25 and 39 years old in good health and CMV-seronegative.

This clone is a singleton in its sample. This chain joins TRBV25-1 and TRBJ2-3; D gene uncertain. The length of the CDR3 is 13 residues. Germline V CDR1 and CDR2: MGHDK, SYGVNS. Trimming shortened V by 4 bases and J by 4 bases, and 9 bases separated the two germline ends. The CDR3 is CASSVRVSDTQYF. CDR3 in DNA: TGTGCCAGCAGTGTTCGGGTATCAGATACGCAGTATTTT.

The sample holds one count of this clone. The chain combines TRBV6-6 with TRBJ2-3, with 10 bases lining up with TRBD2. This CDR3 is 15 amino acids long. After removal of 3 bases from V and 4 bases from J, the junction contained 4 bases not matched to a gene. Germline CDR1 and CDR2: MNHNY and SVGAGI (reference sequence). In DNA, the CDR3 is TGTGCCAGCAGTTATGGGACTAGCGTTTCAGATACGCAGTATTTT. Translated: CASSYGTSVSDTQYF.

The V gene is TRBV5-1, the J gene TRBJ2-5; weak D call: TRBD2 (5 bases). CDR3 length: 15 residues. The V end lost 0 bases, the J end lost 3 bases, and 12 bases lay between the germline ends. Looked up from germline, CDR1 is SGHRS and CDR2 is YFSETQ. The CDR3 DNA sequence: TGCGCCAGCAGCTTGGCTTTGAGGGCAGAAGAGACCCAGTACTTC. This sequence encodes CASSLALRAEETQYF.

J is TRBJ2-1 and V is TRBV10-3; D not certain. Trimming took off 0 bases at V and 7 bases at J, with 7 bases between the two ends. This CDR3 is 13 amino acids long. CDR1 ENHRY and CDR2 SYGVKD come from the germline V gene. CDR3: CAISESSPNEQFF. CDR3 sequence (DNA): TGTGCCATCAGTGAGTCGAGCCCGAATGAGCAGTTCTTC.

This rearrangement joins TRBV29-1 to TRBJ1-2; D is unresolved. V dropped 1 base and J dropped 4 bases, with 10 bases sitting between them. From germline, CDR1 is SQVTM and CDR2 ANQGSEA. The CDR3 totals 13 residues. The CDR3 coding sequence is TGCAGCGTTGAAGTTATGGGCTCCTATGGCTACACCTTC. Amino acid sequence: CSVEVMGSYGYTF.

The rearrangement links TRBV27 to TRBJ2-7; 7 bases are shared with TRBD1. The CDR3 length is 17 residues. With 4 bases clipped from V and 2 bases from J, the junction kept 14 bases outside the gene matches. CDR1 and CDR2 from the germline V gene are MNHEY and SMNVEV (reference sequence). The chain's CDR3 is CASSYLDKSGQTYEQYF. The CDR3 DNA reads as TGTGCCAGCAGTTATCTTGATAAGTCGGGACAGACCTACGAGCAGTACTTC.

J is TRBJ2-4 and V is TRBV2, with 8 nucleotides matching TRBD1. Germline CDR1 is SNHLY and CDR2 is FYNNEI. The CDR3 runs to 14 residues. The V and J ends lost 6 bases and 3 bases, in that order; junction bases with no gene match: 4. The CDR3 region has the DNA TGTGCCAGCAGATTGACAGGGGACAAAAACATTCAGTACTTC. This sequence encodes CASRLTGDKNIQYF.

Written as DNA, the CDR3 is TGTGCCAGCAGCCAAAATCCGACTTACGGGGGGCTTTATGAGCAGTTCTTC. This gives the protein CASSQNPTYGGLYEQFF. V and J are TRBV4-2 and TRBJ2-1; a possible D gene is TRBD2 (7 bases). CDR1 and CDR2 (germline): LGHNA, YNFKEQ. The CDR3 has 17 residues. V was trimmed by 2 bases and J by 8 bases, leaving 22 bases between them.

The rearrangement links TRBV9 to TRBJ2-2, with 11 bases matching TRBD2. The CDR3 runs 17 residues. Germline V gives CDR1 SGDLS, CDR2 YYNGEE. V lost 2 bases, J lost 0 bases, and 3 bases stayed unmatched. The CDR3 is CASSVTSGSSNTGELFF. The CDR3 DNA sequence: TGTGCCAGCAGCGTCACTAGCGGGAGTTCGAACACCGGGGAGCTGTTTTTT.

The chain links TRBV9 to TRBJ2-3; 10 nucleotides agree with TRBD2. V lost 6 bases, J lost 1 base, and 11 bases stayed unmatched. Germline CDR1 is SGDLS and CDR2 is YYNGEE. CDR3 length: 17 amino acids. CDR3 DNA sequence: TGTGCCAGCAACATTCTTGGGGGGACTAGCGGCACAGATACGCAGTATTTT. It translates to CASNILGGTSGTDTQYF.

The rearrangement uses TRBV28 and TRBJ2-2, with TRBD2 identical over 7 bases. Trimming cost V 3 bases and J 1 base; bases outside gene matches: 5. Germline CDR1 and CDR2: MDHEN and SYDVKM. The length of the CDR3 is 16 residues. The CDR3 DNA follows: TGTGCCAGCAGTTTGGGAGGGACGATGAACACCGGGGAGCTGTTTTTT. It encodes CASSLGGTMNTGELFF.

This rearrangement joins TRBV19 to TRBJ2-1; TRBD1 might be the D (6 bases). Germline V gene sequence: CDR1 LNHDA, CDR2 SQIVND (reference sequence). The CDR3 is made up of 15 amino acids. V lost 4 bases and J 6 bases, leaving 16 bases between the germline ends. CDR3 nucleotide sequence: TGTGCCAGTAGTAAACGAGGGACACCGATCAATGAGCAGTTCTTC. Translation gives CASSKRGTPINEQFF.

The chain joins TRBV2 to TRBJ2-1, with a possible D match to TRBD2 (6 bases). Looked up from germline, CDR1 is SNHLY and CDR2 is FYNNEI. The CDR3 is made up of 13 amino acids. Trimming cost V 5 bases and J 5 bases, with 10 bases left between them. The CDR3 is CASSPGVNNEQFF. CDR3 DNA sequence: TGTGCCAGCAGTCCGGGGGTGAACAATGAGCAGTTCTTC.

This chain joins TRBV5-1 and TRBJ1-1; weak D call: TRBD1 (5 bases). The V and J ends lost 4 bases and 7 bases respectively, with 14 bases between them. This CDR3 comprises 13 residues. The germline V gene encodes CDR1 SGHRS and CDR2 YFSETQ. Written as DNA, the CDR3 is TGCGCCAGCAGCCAGACTCCCGACAGTGAAGCTTTCTTT. It specifies CASSQTPDSEAFF.

The V and J genes are TRBV7-6 and TRBJ2-1, with a weak D call TRBD2 (7 bases). The length of the CDR3 is 20 residues. V lost 0 bases, J lost 8 bases, and 29 bases lay in between. Germline assignment: CDR1 SGHVS and CDR2 FNYEAQ. For the CDR3, the DNA is TGTGCCAGCAGCTTAGCGATGAAGTGGGGGGGCCAACAGGTTTACGATGAGCAGTTCTTC. Translation gives CASSLAMKWGGQQVYDEQFF.

This clone was observed a few times. V usage is TRBV6-6 and J usage is TRBJ1-2, with D possibly TRBD1 on 5 matching bases. The length of the CDR3 is 13 residues. The V end lost 6 bases, the J end lost 8 bases, and 16 bases lay between the germline ends. The germline gives CDR1 MNHNY, CDR2 SVGAGI (reference sequence). The CDR3 sequence is CASRETVDFGYTF. CDR3 DNA: TGTGCCAGCAGAGAGACAGTCGATTTCGGCTACACCTTC.

The chain combines TRBV4-1 with TRBJ1-1; D is unresolved. The CDR3 loop spans 13 amino acids. Germline CDR1 MGHRA, CDR2 YSYEKL. V lost 1 base, J lost 7 bases, and 10 bases lay in between. Here the CDR3 DNA reads TGCGCCAGCAGCCAAGGACTCCCGAGTGAAGCTTTCTTT. Translating gives CASSQGLPSEAFF.

The chain uses TRBV29-1 and TRBJ1-5, with a weak D call TRBD1 (5 bases). The CDR3 covers 13 residues. Trimming removed 4 bases at V and 1 base at J, with 8 bases between. Germline CDR1 is SQVTM and CDR2 is ANQGSEA. The CDR3 DNA follows: TGCAGCGTTGTTGGGGCCAGCAATCAGCCCCAGCATTTT. It codes for CSVVGASNQPQHF.

This chain connects TRBV7-8 to TRBJ1-1; no clear D. This CDR3 is built from 14 residues. Germline assignment: CDR1 SGHVS and CDR2 FQNEAQ. With 0 bases removed from V and 11 bases from J, the gap between germline ends came to 16 bases. The CDR3 bases are TGTGCCAGCAGCTTAGCGCCAGAGGGCCGCGGGGCTTTCTTT. Its translation is CASSLAPEGRGAFF.

CDR3 bases: TGTGCCAGCAGCTCGGAGGAAGTTAGGTGGGGCCAAGAGACCCAGTACTTC. Encoded protein: CASSSEEVRWGQETQYF. The chain joins TRBV28 to TRBJ2-5; D is possibly TRBD2 (5 bases). The CDR3 consists of 17 residues. Germline V gives CDR1 MDHEN, CDR2 SYDVKM. The V end lost 6 bases, the J end lost 1 base, and 21 bases lay between the germline ends.

The chain links TRBV28 to TRBJ1-2; no clear D gene. From germline, CDR1 is MDHEN and CDR2 SYDVKM. Trimming cost V 7 bases and J 1 base, with 10 bases left between them. The CDR3 is 13 amino acids. CDR3 sequence reads: CASNEDFNYGYTF. The CDR3 DNA is TGTGCCAGCAATGAGGACTTTAACTATGGCTACACCTTC.

CDR3 amino acids: CTSSHPMGHLGDEQYF. The CDR3 nucleotides are TGCACCAGCAGCCATCCCATGGGACATCTGGGAGACGAGCAGTACTTC. The chain recombines TRBV1 with TRBJ2-7; TRBD1, the table's D call, was not compared with the DNA. TRBV1 is a known pseudogene. The CDR3 runs to 16 residues.

The rearrangement uses TRBV5-4 and TRBJ2-2, with 7 bases aligning to TRBD1. CDR3 size: 16 residues. The junction had 9 bases not matched to a gene; V was cut back by 7 bases and J by 0 bases. Germline V gene data show CDR1 as SGHNT and CDR2 as YYREEE (reference sequence). Here the CDR3 DNA reads TGTGCCAGCTCTGGACAGGCCATCGCGAACACCGGGGAGCTGTTTTTT. Amino acids: CASSGQAIANTGELFF.

This chain links TRBV28 with TRBJ2-7; 11 bases map to TRBD2. The V gene's germline CDR1 is MDHEN and CDR2 SYDVKM. The CDR3 has 17 residues. Losses at the gene ends were 3 bases for V and 0 bases for J; bases not matched to a gene: 7. CDR3 sequence: CASSFLGLAAPSYEQYF. The CDR3 DNA sequence: TGTGCCAGCAGTTTTCTGGGACTAGCGGCCCCCTCCTACGAGCAGTACTTC.

This clone was seen only a few times. The chain combines TRBV5-6 with TRBJ2-7; D not resolved. The germline V gene has CDR1 SGHDT and CDR2 YYEEEE. The V gene lost 0 bases and the J gene lost 6 bases, with 7 bases spanning the gap. The CDR3 covers 12 residues. The DNA for the CDR3 is TGTGCCAGCAGCTTGGTGCGGAGCGAGCAGTACTTC. Amino acids: CASSLVRSEQYF.